The rows below give T cell receptor beta chains drawn from one sample of a study of blood T cell repertoires in COVID-19. The repertoire was sequenced with immunoSEQ multiplex PCR; TCRdb's copy has only in-frame clones and lacks some. The repertoire holds 80,000 to 95,000 clones, with 81% as singletons. The sample comprised peripheral blood. The receptor set was obtained from a man aged 80 or over with active or convalescent COVID-19. Both conserved end residues are part of each CDR3. Fields, in order: clone size, V gene, D gene, J gene, CDR3 DNA, CDR3 protein. A D gene is named only where the DNA matches it firmly. Not all rows give a size; the values are once, few, many and, for expanded clones, a class.

>once|TRBV19|-|TRBJ1-1
TGTGCCAGTAGTACCGGGAGAGAAGCTTTCTTT
CASSTGREAFF
>-|TRBV28|TRBD1|TRBJ1-2
TGTGCCAGCAGTTTATCTAGGGACAGGGGCGGCTACACCTTC
CASSLSRDRGGYTF
>-|TRBV24-1|TRBD1|TRBJ2-3
TGTGCCACCAGTGATACAGGGGGCCCAGATACGCAGTATTTT
CATSDTGGPDTQYF
>-|TRBV27|TRBD1|TRBJ1-2
TGTGCCAGCAGTCCCTACAGGGGATCTAACTATGGCTACACCTTC
CASSPYRGSNYGYTF
>once|TRBV6-5|TRBD1|TRBJ1-6
TGTGCCAGCAGTTACGCGACAGGGCGGTTTTGGTCACCCCTCCACTTT
CASSYATGRFWSPLHF
>-|TRBV19|-|TRBJ2-2
TGTGCCAGTAGTTGGCCGCGCCGACAGAATACCGGGGAGCTGTTTTTT
CASSWPRRQNTGELFF
>-|TRBV27|TRBD1|TRBJ1-1
TGTGCCAGCAGTTGGTCCGGACAGGGGGGCTTTTTCACTGAAGCTTTCTTT
CASSWSGQGGFFTEAFF
>-|TRBV11-3|TRBD2|TRBJ2-5
TGTGCCAGCAGCTCCTCGCGTAGCGGGGGACAAGAGACCCAGTACTTC
CASSSSRSGGQETQYF
>-|TRBV24-1|TRBD1|TRBJ2-1
TGTGCCACCAGTGACCCGGGACAGGGAGCCGGTGAGCAGTTCTTC
CATSDPGQGAGEQFF
>-|TRBV7-2|TRBD1|TRBJ1-4
TGTGCCAGCAGCTTATCGGACAGGGTTAAAGAAAAACTGTTTTTT
CASSLSDRVKEKLFF
>-|TRBV19|-|TRBJ1-3
TGTGCCAGTAGTATGGAGGCCGGGAGCTCTGGAAACACCATATATTTT
CASSMEAGSSGNTIYF
>-|TRBV3-1/TRBV3-2|-|TRBJ1-6
TGTGCCAGCAGTAGCTCCTATAATTCACCCCTCCACTTT
CASSSSYNSPLHF
>-|TRBV3-1/TRBV3-2|-|TRBJ1-1
TGTGCCAGCAGCCAACAGTTGGTGGACACTGAAGCTTTCTTT
CASSQQLVDTEAFF
>once|TRBV2|TRBD2|TRBJ2-5
TGTGCCAGCAGTTCTAGCGGGGGGGCCGAAGAGACCCAGTACTTC
CASSSSGGAEETQYF
>-|TRBV29-1|TRBD1|TRBJ1-2
TGCAGCGTGAGAGGACAGGGAGATGGCTACACCTTC
CSVRGQGDGYTF
>-|TRBV5-5|-|TRBJ1-5
TGTGCCAGCAGCCCAGAGCGGGGGGGGATACAGCCCCAGCATTTT
CASSPERGGIQPQHF
>-|TRBV11-2|-|TRBJ2-5
TGTGCCAGCAGAGCACCGGGACAAGAGACCCAGTACTTC
CASRAPGQETQYF
>-|TRBV6-5|TRBD1|TRBJ1-2
TGTGCCAGCAGCGGGACAGGGGAAGGCTACACCTTC
CASSGTGEGYTF
>-|TRBV2|TRBD1|TRBJ2-3
TGTGCCAGCAGGGACAGGGGGGGACTCACAGATACGCAGTATTTT
CASRDRGGLTDTQYF
>-|TRBV5-1|TRBD2|TRBJ2-3
TGCGCCAGCAGCCCAAGACTAGCGGGGGACACAGATACGCAGTATTTT
CASSPRLAGDTDTQYF
>-|TRBV5-6|-|TRBJ2-5
TGTGCCAGCAGCTTGGCAGGGCTCCAAGAGACCCAGTACTTC
CASSLAGLQETQYF
>-|TRBV7-9|-|TRBJ2-1
TGTGCCAGCAGCTTAGCCCTGGGACAATCGGGGGGTATCGACAATGAGCAGTTCTTC
CASSLALGQSGGIDNEQFF
>-|TRBV28|TRBD1|TRBJ1-2
TGTGCCACCGCGGACAGGCTCTATGGCTACACCTTC
CATADRLYGYTF
>-|TRBV10-2|-|TRBJ2-1
TGCGCCAGCAGTGAGCCAGGGATGAAGGATGAGCAGTTCTTC
CASSEPGMKDEQFF
>once|TRBV11-2|TRBD1|TRBJ2-1
TGTGCCAGCAGCTACCAGGGGGTGGGGTCTTGGAATGAGCAGTTCTTC
CASSYQGVGSWNEQFF
>many|TRBV30|-|TRBJ2-7
TGTGCCTGTATCGTTGGGGCAGCCTACGAGCAGTACTTC
CACIVGAAYEQYF